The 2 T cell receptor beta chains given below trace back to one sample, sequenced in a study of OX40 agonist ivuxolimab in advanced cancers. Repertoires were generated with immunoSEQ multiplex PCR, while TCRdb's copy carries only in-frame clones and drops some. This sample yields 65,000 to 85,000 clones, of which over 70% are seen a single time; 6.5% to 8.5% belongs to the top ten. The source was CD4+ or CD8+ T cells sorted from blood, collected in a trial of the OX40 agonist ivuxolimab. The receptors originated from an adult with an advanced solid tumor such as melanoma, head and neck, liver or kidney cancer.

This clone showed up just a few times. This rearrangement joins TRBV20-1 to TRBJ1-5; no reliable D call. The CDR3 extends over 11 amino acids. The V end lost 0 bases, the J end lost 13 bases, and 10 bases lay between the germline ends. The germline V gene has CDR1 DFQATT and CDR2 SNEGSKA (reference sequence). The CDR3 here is CSARDRHSQHF. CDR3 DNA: TGCAGTGCTAGAGATCGACATTCACAGCATTTT.

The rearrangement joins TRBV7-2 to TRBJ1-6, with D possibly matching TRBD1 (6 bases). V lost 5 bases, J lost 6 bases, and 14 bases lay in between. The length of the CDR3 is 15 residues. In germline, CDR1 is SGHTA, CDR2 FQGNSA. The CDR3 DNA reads TGTGCCAGCAGCACGACCCCGGGGGCTAATTCACCCCTCCACTTT. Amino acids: CASSTTPGANSPLHF.